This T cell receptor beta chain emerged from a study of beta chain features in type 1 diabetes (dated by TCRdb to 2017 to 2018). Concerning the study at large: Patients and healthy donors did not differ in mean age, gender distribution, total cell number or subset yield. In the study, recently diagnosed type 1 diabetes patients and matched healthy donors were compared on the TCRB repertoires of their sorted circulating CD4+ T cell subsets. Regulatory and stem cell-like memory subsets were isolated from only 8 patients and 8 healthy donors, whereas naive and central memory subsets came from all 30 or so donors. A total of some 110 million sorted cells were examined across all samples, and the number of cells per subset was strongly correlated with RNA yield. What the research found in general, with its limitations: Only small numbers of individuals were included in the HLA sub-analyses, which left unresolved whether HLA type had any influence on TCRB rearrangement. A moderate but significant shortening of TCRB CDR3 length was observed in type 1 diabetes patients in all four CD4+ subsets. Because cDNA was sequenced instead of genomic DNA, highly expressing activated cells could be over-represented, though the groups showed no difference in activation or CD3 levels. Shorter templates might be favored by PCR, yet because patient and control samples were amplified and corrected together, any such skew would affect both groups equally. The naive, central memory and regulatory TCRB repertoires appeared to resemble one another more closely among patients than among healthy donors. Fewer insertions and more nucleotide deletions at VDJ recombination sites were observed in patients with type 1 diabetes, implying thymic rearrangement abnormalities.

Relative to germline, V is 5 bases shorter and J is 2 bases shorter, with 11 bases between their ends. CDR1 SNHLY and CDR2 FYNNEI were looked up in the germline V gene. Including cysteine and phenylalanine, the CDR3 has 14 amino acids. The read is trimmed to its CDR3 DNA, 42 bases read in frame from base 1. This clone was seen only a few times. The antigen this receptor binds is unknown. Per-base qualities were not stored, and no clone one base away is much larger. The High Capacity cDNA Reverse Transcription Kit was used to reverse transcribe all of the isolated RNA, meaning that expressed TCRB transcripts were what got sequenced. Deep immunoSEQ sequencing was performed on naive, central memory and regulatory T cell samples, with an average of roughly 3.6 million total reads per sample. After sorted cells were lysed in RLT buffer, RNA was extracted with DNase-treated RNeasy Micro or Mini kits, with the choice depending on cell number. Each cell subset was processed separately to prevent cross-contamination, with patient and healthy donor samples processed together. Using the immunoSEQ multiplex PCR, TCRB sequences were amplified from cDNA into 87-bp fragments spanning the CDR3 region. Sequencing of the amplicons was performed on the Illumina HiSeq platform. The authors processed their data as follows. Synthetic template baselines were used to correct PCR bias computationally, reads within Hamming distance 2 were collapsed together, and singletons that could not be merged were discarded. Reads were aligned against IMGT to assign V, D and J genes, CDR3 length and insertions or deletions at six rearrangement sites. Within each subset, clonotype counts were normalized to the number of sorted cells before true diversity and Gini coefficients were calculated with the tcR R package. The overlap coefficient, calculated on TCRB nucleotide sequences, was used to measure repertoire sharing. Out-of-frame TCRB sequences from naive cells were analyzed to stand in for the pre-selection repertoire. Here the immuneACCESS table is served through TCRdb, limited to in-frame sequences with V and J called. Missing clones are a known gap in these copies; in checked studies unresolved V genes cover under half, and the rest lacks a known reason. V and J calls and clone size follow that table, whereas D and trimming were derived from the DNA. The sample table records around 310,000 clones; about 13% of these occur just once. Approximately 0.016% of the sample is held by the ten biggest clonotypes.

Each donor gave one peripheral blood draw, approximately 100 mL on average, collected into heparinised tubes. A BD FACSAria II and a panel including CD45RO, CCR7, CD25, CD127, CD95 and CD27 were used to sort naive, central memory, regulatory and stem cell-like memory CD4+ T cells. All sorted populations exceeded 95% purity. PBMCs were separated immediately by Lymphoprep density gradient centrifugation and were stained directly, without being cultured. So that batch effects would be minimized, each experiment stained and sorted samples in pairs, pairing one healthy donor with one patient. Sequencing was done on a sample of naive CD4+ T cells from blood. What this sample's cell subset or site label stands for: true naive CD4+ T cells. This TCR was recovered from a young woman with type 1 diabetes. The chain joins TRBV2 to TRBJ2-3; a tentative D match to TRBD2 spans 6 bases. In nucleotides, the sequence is TGTGCCAGCAGTTCGAGCGGGCCCACAGATACGCAGTATTTT. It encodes CASSSSGPTDTQYF.